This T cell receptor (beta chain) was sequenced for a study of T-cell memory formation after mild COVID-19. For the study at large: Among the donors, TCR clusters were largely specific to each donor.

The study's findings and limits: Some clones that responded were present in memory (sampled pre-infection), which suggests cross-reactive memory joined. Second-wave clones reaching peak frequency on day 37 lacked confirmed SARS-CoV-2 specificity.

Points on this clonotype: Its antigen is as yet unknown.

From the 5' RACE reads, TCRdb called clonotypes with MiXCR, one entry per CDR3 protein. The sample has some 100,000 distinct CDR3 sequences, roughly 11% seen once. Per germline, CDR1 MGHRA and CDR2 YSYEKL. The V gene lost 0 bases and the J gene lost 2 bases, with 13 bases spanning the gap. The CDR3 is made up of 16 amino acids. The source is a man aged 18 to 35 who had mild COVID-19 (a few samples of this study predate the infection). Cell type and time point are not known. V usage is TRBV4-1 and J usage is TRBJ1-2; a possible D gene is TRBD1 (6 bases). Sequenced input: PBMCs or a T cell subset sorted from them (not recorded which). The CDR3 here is CASSQERGGPNYGYTF. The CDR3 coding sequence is TGCGCCAGCAGCCAAGAACGCGGGGGCCCGAACTATGGCTACACCTTC.